Listed here are 7 T cell receptor beta chains from one sample, sequenced in a study of blood T cell repertoires in COVID-19. Measured with immunoSEQ multiplex PCR; TCRdb has only the in-frame clones, and not every one. The profile shows around 99,000 clones, around three quarters of them singletons. Material for sequencing was peripheral blood. All receptors derive from a man aged 50-60 years who had recovered from COVID-19.

The chain has TRBV7-3 and TRBJ2-5; D might be TRBD1 (5 bases). Trimming left V 5 bases short and J 8 bases short, with 15 bases between. Germline assignment: CDR1 SGHTA and CDR2 FQGTGA. The CDR3 is 13 residues long. Written as DNA, the CDR3 is TGTGCCAGCAGCGGGGCAGGTCCGGACACCCAGTACTTC. Amino acids: CASSGAGPDTQYF.

The CDR3 is CASSLRGSGMNTEAFF. The CDR3 coding sequence is TGCGCCAGCAGCTTGCGTGGTTCGGGTATGAACACTGAAGCTTTCTTT. This chain links TRBV5-1 with TRBJ1-1; D remains ambiguous. V was cut by 1 base and J by 0 bases, with 13 bases left in between. The V gene's germline CDR1 is SGHRS and CDR2 YFSETQ. This CDR3 is 16 amino acids long.

This clone turned up a few times. This CDR3 reads CASSFTRGTEAFF. The CDR3 DNA sequence: TGTGCCAGCAGTTTTACGCGGGGCACTGAAGCTTTCTTT. This chain connects TRBV12-3 or TRBV12-4 to TRBJ1-1; D is unclear. Trimming pared 3 bases from V and 4 bases from J, leaving 9 bases between. This CDR3 is 13 amino acids long.

This clone has only a few counts. This chain uses TRBV24-1 with TRBJ2-3; possibly TRBD2 for D (5 bases). Germline loops: CDR1 KGHDR, CDR2 SFDVKD. The CDR3 contains 16 residues. Trimming cost V 1 base and J 0 bases, with 10 bases left between them. CDR3 loop: CATSDFGVGSTDTQYF. CDR3 nucleotide sequence: TGTGCCACCAGTGATTTCGGGGTGGGCAGCACAGATACGCAGTATTTT.

This chain joins TRBV4-1 and TRBJ2-1; 7 bases match TRBD1. Germline V gene sequence: CDR1 MGHRA, CDR2 YSYEKL. The CDR3 has 15 amino acids. V lost 4 bases, J lost 4 bases, and 7 bases stayed unmatched. The CDR3 loop reads CASSPDRVTYNEQFF. CDR3 in DNA: TGCGCCAGCAGCCCCGACAGGGTAACTTACAATGAGCAGTTCTTC.

This chain joins TRBV19 and TRBJ2-3; 11 bases line up with TRBD2. The CDR3 has 15 amino acids. In germline, CDR1 is LNHDA, CDR2 SQIVND (reference sequence). V lost 6 bases to trimming and J lost 2 bases; unmatched junction nucleotides: 4. CDR3 amino acids: CASRRLAGTTDTQYF. CDR3 sequence (DNA): TGTGCCAGTAGACGACTAGCGGGGACCACAGATACGCAGTATTTT.

The chain is built from TRBV5-1 and TRBJ2-1; TRBD2 matches 7 bases. From germline, CDR1 is SGHRS and CDR2 YFSETQ. V lost 7 bases, J lost 14 bases, and 12 bases stayed unmatched. The CDR3 has 12 residues. The CDR3 is CASSGGRDAEFF. The CDR3 bases are TGCGCCAGCTCCGGGGGGAGGGACGCTGAGTTCTTC.